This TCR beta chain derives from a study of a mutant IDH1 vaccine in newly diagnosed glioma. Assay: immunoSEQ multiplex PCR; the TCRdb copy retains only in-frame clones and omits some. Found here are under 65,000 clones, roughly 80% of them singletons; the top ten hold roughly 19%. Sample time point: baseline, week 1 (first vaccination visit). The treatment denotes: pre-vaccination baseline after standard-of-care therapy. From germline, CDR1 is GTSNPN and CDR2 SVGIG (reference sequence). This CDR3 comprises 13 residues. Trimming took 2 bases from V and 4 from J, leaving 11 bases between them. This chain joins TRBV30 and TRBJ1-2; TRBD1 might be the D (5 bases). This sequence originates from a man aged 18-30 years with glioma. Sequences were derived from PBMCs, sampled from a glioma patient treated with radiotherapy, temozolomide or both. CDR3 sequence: CAWSLGRAYGYTF. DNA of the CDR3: TGTGCCTGGAGTTTGGGCAGGGCCTATGGCTACACCTTC.